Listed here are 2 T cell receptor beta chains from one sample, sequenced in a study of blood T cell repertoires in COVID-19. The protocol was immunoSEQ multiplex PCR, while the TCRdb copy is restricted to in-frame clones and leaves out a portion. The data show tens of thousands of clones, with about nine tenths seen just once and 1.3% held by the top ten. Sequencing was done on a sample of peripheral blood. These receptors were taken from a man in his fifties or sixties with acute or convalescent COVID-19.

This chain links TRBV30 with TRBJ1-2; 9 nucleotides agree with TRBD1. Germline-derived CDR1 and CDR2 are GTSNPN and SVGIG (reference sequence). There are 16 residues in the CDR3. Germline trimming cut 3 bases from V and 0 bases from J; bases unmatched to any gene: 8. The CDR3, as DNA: TGTGCCTGGAGCCGGGACAGGGTTTCTCCTAACTATGGCTACACCTTC. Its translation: CAWSRDRVSPNYGYTF.

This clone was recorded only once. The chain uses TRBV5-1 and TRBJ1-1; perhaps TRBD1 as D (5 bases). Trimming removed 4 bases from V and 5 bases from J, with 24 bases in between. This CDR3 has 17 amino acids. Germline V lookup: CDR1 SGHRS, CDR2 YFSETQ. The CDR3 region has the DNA TGCGCCAGCAGCACGGGGAACAATGTCGGGGGGTCAACTGAAGCTTTCTTT. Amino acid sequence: CASSTGNNVGGSTEAFF.